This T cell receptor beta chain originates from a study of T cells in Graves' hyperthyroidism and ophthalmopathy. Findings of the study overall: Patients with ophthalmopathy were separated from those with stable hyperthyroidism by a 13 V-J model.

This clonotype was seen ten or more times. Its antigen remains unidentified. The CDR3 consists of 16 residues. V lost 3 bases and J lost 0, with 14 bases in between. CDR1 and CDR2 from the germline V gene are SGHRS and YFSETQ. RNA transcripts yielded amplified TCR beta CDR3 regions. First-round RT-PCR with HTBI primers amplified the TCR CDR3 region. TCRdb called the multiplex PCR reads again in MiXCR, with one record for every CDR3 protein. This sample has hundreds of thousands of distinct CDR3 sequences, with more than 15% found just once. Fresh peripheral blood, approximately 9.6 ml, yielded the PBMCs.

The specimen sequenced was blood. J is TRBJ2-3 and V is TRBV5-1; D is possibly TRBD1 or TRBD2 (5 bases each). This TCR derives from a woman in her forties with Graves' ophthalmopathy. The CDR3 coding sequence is TGCGCCAGCAGCTCGGAATGGGGACGGAGCACAGATACGCAGTATTTT. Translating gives CASSSEWGRSTDTQYF.